The clone carrying this T cell receptor (beta chain) was counted a single time. This specimen comes from a study of technical replicates of blood from a few donors. Germline trimming cut 1 base from V and 5 bases from J; bases unmatched to any gene: 12. The CDR3 is 18 residues long. Germline CDR1 is SGHTA and CDR2 is FQGNSA. Data came from immunoSEQ multiplex PCR; TCRdb stores just in-frame clones and leaves some out. Found here are some 87,000 clones, approximately 93% of them singletons; the top ten hold 0.35% to 0.45%. The genes are TRBV7-2 and TRBJ2-3; 10 bases agree with TRBD2. This receptor was identified in a human donor in good health. Sequencing used T cells isolated from PBMCs. The CDR3 sequence: CASSLVWLAGEDEDTQYF. The CDR3 DNA is TGTGCCAGCAGCTTAGTCTGGCTAGCGGGAGAGGATGAAGATACGCAGTATTTT.